The 28 T cell receptor beta chains in this list originate from one sample, sequenced in a study of OX40 agonist ivuxolimab in advanced cancers. Profiled with immunoSEQ multiplex PCR; TCRdb holds only in-frame clones, not every one. The table has some 41,000 clones, 90% seen once; the top ten hold about 6%. This specimen was CD4+ or CD8+ T cells sorted from blood, taken in a trial of the OX40 agonist ivuxolimab. Receptors were obtained from an adult with an advanced solid tumor such as melanoma, head and neck, liver or kidney cancer.

The chain uses TRBV5-4 and TRBJ2-7; TRBD2 is a possible D gene (6 bases). The V gene's germline CDR1 is SGHNT and CDR2 YYREEE (reference sequence). The CDR3 consists of 15 residues. The ends were cut back, 0 bases at V and 6 bases at J, with 16 bases in the middle. The CDR3 loop reads CASSLELATPSEQYF. CDR3 nucleotides: TGTGCCAGCAGCTTGGAGCTAGCGACGCCCTCCGAGCAGTACTTC. The full variable domain, in which reference TRBV5-4 and TRBJ2-7 provide the parts outside the CDR3, is ETGVTQSPTHLIKTRGQQVTLRCSSQSGHNTVSWYQQALGQGPQFIFQYYREEENGRGNFPPRFSGLQFPNYSSELNVNALELDDSALYLCASSLELATPSEQYFGPGTRLTVT.

The genes are TRBV5-1 and TRBJ2-7; TRBD2 matches 7 bases. Germline lookup yields CDR1 SGHRS and CDR2 YFSETQ. The CDR3 extends over 15 amino acids. With V trimmed by 0 bases and J by 5 bases, 8 bases remained unmatched. This CDR3 is CASSLASGVLHEQYF. In DNA form, the CDR3 reads TGCGCCAGCAGCTTGGCTAGCGGCGTGCTTCACGAGCAGTACTTC.

The chain joins TRBV18 to TRBJ2-5; TRBD2 is a possible D gene (6 bases). Germline values: CDR1 KGHSH, CDR2 LQKENI. The CDR3 is 13 residues long. The ends were cut back, 3 bases at V and 5 bases at J, with 10 bases in the middle. Here the CDR3 reads CASSPTGLETQYF. DNA of the CDR3: TGTGCCAGCTCACCGACGGGACTGGAGACCCAGTACTTC.

This clone was recorded only once. The gene calls are TRBV28 and TRBJ1-5; D gene ambiguous. Germline V gene lookup returns CDR1 MDHEN and CDR2 SYDVKM. With 4 bases removed from V and 5 bases from J, the gap between germline ends came to 15 bases. The CDR3 contains 15 residues. The CDR3 spells CASSSAGLGHQPQHF. The DNA of the CDR3 is TGTGCCAGCAGTTCCGCAGGACTGGGTCATCAGCCCCAGCATTTT.

The V and J genes are TRBV28 and TRBJ1-2; D is possibly TRBD1 (5 bases). The length of the CDR3 is 15 residues. V dropped 3 bases and J dropped 1 base, with 12 bases sitting between them. Germline lookup yields CDR1 MDHEN and CDR2 SYDVKM. The CDR3 nucleotides read TGTGCCAGCAGTTTCATAGGGGTCGGTAACTATGGCTACACCTTC. This sequence encodes CASSFIGVGNYGYTF.

The V gene is TRBV6-5, the J gene TRBJ2-3; D could derive from TRBD1 or TRBD2 (5 bases each). Looked up from germline, CDR1 is MNHEY and CDR2 is SVGAGI. The CDR3 runs to 16 residues. V was shortened by 2 bases and J by 4 bases, with 16 bases between the two germline ends. This CDR3 is CASSYAGSNNADTQYF. CDR3 nucleotide sequence: TGTGCCAGCAGTTACGCAGGGAGTAACAACGCAGATACGCAGTATTTT.

This sequence joins TRBV6-6 and TRBJ1-1, with D tentatively TRBD1 (6 bases). Per the germline V gene, CDR1 is MNHNY and CDR2 is SVGAGI (reference sequence). The CDR3 has 16 residues. V was shortened by 5 bases and J by 5 bases, with 21 bases between the two germline ends. The CDR3: CASSRITGGRGTEAFF. For the CDR3, the DNA is TGTGCCAGCAGTAGAATCACCGGGGGGCGAGGGACTGAAGCTTTCTTT.

J is TRBJ2-7 and V is TRBV28; 10 bases map to TRBD2. V was clipped by 5 bases and J by 3 bases; unmatched bases: 4. CDR1 MDHEN and CDR2 SYDVKM come from the germline V gene. The CDR3 is made up of 14 amino acids. The CDR3, as DNA: TGTGCCAGCAGTGGGACTAGCGCGAACTACGAGCAGTACTTC. Protein product: CASSGTSANYEQYF.

The rearrangement uses TRBV11-2 and TRBJ2-1, with TRBD2 identical over 8 bases. The CDR3 has 13 residues. The V gene's germline CDR1 is SGHAT and CDR2 FQNNGV. The V gene end was trimmed by 2 bases and the J gene end by 8 bases; junction bases not matched to a gene: 2. This CDR3 is CASSLIGRDEQFF. The DNA for the CDR3 is TGTGCCAGCAGCTTAATCGGGAGGGATGAGCAGTTCTTC.

V gene TRBV5-4 combines with J gene TRBJ2-1, with TRBD1 identical over 7 bases. The CDR3 is 15 amino acids. J was trimmed by 1 base and V by 4 bases; bases with no gene match: 5. Germline CDR1 SGHNT, CDR2 YYREEE (reference sequence). CDR3 protein: CASSPPGGSYNEQFF. The DNA of the CDR3 is TGTGCCAGCAGCCCCCCAGGGGGTTCCTACAATGAGCAGTTCTTC.

V usage is TRBV7-9 and J usage is TRBJ2-5; D is ambiguous. With 1 base removed from V and 5 bases from J, the gap between germline ends came to 11 bases. Germline assignment: CDR1 SEHNR and CDR2 FQNEAQ (reference sequence). This CDR3 is 14 amino acids long. The CDR3 here is CASSLVSLQETQYF. In DNA, the CDR3 is TGTGCCAGCAGCTTAGTCAGTCTCCAGGAGACCCAGTACTTC.

The V and J genes are TRBV5-1 and TRBJ1-1, with D maybe TRBD1 (5 bases). V shed 4 bases and J shed 4 bases, with 8 bases lying between them. The CDR3 is 12 residues long. Germline values: CDR1 SGHRS, CDR2 YFSETQ. The chain's CDR3 is CASSGDFTEAFF. The CDR3 nucleotides are TGCGCCAGCAGCGGGGACTTCACTGAAGCTTTCTTT.

In this sample, this clone turned up a few times. The chain carries TRBV10-3 and TRBJ2-5; TRBD1 matches at 8 bases. CDR3 size: 15 residues. Unmatched junction bases numbered 9, after V lost 4 bases and J lost 5 bases. The germline V gene has CDR1 ENHRY and CDR2 SYGVKD. The CDR3 is CAISVRGQVGETQYF. The CDR3 nucleotides are TGTGCCATCAGTGTCCGGGGACAGGTAGGGGAGACCCAGTACTTC.

This clone was seen a single time. This chain joins TRBV5-6 and TRBJ1-6, with a weak D call TRBD1 (5 bases). The length of the CDR3 is 13 residues. The V and J ends lost 4 bases and 7 bases respectively, with 9 bases between them. CDR1 SGHDT and CDR2 YYEEEE come from the germline V gene. CDR3 protein: CASSARQNSPLHF. CDR3 in DNA: TGTGCCAGCAGCGCCAGACAGAATTCACCCCTCCACTTT.

This rearrangement joins TRBV5-8 to TRBJ1-4; a weak D match, TRBD1 (5 bases). The CDR3 totals 17 residues. Germline V gene sequence: CDR1 SGHTS, CDR2 YDEGEE. Trimming took off 4 bases at V and 2 bases at J, with 18 bases between the two ends. CDR3 in DNA: TGTGCCAGCAGCCAGGGTTTGCCCTGGGGGACTAATGAAAAACTGTTTTTT. Translation gives CASSQGLPWGTNEKLFF.

The chain links TRBV5-1 to TRBJ2-1; D gene uncertain. V was shortened by 4 bases and J by 10 bases, with 18 bases between the two germline ends. CDR1 is SGHRS, CDR2 YFSETQ, per germline. The CDR3 length is 14 residues. As DNA, the CDR3 is TGCGCCAGCAGCCCAGGACGCGCCTCGCACGAGCAGTTCTTC. It codes for CASSPGRASHEQFF. The full variable domain, rest sourced from reference TRBV5-1 and TRBJ2-1, is KAGVTQTPRYLIKTRGQQVTLSCSPISGHRSVSWYQQTPGQGLQFLFEYFSETQRNKGNFPGRFSGRQFSNSRSEMNVSTLELGDSALYLCASSPGRASHEQFFGPGTRLTVL.

This clone was detected only a few times. The chain employs TRBV4-1 and TRBJ2-1; 8 positions agree with TRBD2. V trimming: 0 bases; J trimming: 8 bases; junction bases outside the gene matches: 6. The CDR3 extends over 15 amino acids. The germline V gene has CDR1 MGHRA and CDR2 YSYEKL. CDR3 DNA: TGCGCCAGCAGCCAAGACTGGACTAGCAGTGATGAGCAGTTCTTC. Amino acid sequence: CASSQDWTSSDEQFF.

This clone was counted a few times. The chain employs TRBV28 and TRBJ1-5; D unclear. Germline assignment: CDR1 MDHEN and CDR2 SYDVKM. Trimming took 3 bases from V and 10 from J, leaving 10 bases between them. This CDR3 is 12 amino acids long. The CDR3 spells CASSFPFYPQHF. The CDR3, as DNA: TGTGCCAGCAGTTTCCCCTTTTACCCCCAGCATTTT.

This clone was seen just once. The V and J genes are TRBV19 and TRBJ2-3, with 9 bases aligning to TRBD2. V was pared by 7 bases and J by 3 bases, with 8 bases of the junction left unmatched. This CDR3 comprises 15 residues. Germline-derived CDR1 and CDR2 are LNHDA and SQIVND (reference sequence). CDR3 coding DNA: TGTGCCAGTACCGAGACTAGCGGAGAGACAGATACGCAGTATTTT. Translating it yields CASTETSGETDTQYF.

Turning to this clone: The germline gene is not matched at one end of the junction; a read error may be the cause. Other nucleotide sequences in the sample specify the same CDR3. This chain uses TRBV13 with TRBJ2-3; D is perhaps TRBD1 or TRBD2 (6 bases each). CDR1 PRHDT and CDR2 FYEKMQ come from the germline V gene (reference sequence). The CDR3 loop spans 16 amino acids. The CDR3 is CASRTQGSGRTDTQYF. The CDR3 DNA is TGTGCCAGCAGGACCCAGGGGAGCGGGCGCACAGATACGCAGTACTTT.

J is TRBJ1-1 and V is TRBV14; no definite D call. The CDR3 sequence is 12 residues long. CDR1 and CDR2 (germline): SGHDN, FVKESK. The V gene lost 4 bases and the J gene lost 3 bases, with 6 bases spanning the gap. As DNA, the CDR3 is TGTGCCAGCAGCCGCCGCGACACTGAAGCTTTCTTT. As protein: CASSRRDTEAFF.

The chain employs TRBV19 and TRBJ2-1; tentatively, D is TRBD2 (7 bases). V was trimmed by 8 bases and J by 9 bases, leaving 11 bases between them. Germline V gene lookup returns CDR1 LNHDA and CDR2 SQIVND (reference sequence). The CDR3 length is 11 residues. The CDR3 sequence: CASFGGAEQFF. The CDR3 DNA is TGTGCCAGTTTTGGGGGGGCTGAGCAGTTCTTC.

The CDR3 nucleotides are TGTGCCAGCTCAACCCAATACGAGCAGTACTTC. It translates to CASSTQYEQYF. This sequence joins TRBV18 and TRBJ2-7; D not certain. CDR1 and CDR2 from the germline V gene are KGHSH and LQKENI. V lost 5 bases, J lost 4 bases, and 6 bases lay in between. There are 11 residues in the CDR3. Complete variable domain (other parts from reference TRBV18 and TRBJ2-7): NAGVMQNPRHLVRRRGQEARLRCSPMKGHSHVYWYRQLPEEGLKFMVYLQKENIIDESGMPKERFSAEFPKEGPSILRIQQVVRGDSAAYFCASSTQYEQYFGPGTRLTVT.

The chain recombines TRBV9 with TRBJ2-1; D tentatively fits TRBD1 or TRBD2 (5 bases each). Germline-derived CDR1 and CDR2 are SGDLS and YYNGEE. The CDR3 consists of 14 residues. Trimming removed 5 bases at V and 9 bases at J, with 18 bases between. The CDR3 DNA follows: TGTGCCAGCAGGCCGGGGCTAGGAACGGCTGAGCAGTTCTTC. Translating gives CASRPGLGTAEQFF. Combining the CDR3 with reference TRBV9 and TRBJ2-1 gives the whole variable domain DSGVTQTPKHLITATGQRVTLRCSPRSGDLSVYWYQQSLDQGLQFLIQYYNGEERAKGNILERFSAQQFPDLHSELNLSSLELGDSALYFCASRPGLGTAEQFFGPGTRLTVL.

A few counts support this clone. The genes are TRBV19 and TRBJ1-1, with no clear D. V dropped 3 bases and J dropped 1 base, with 6 bases sitting between them. CDR1 and CDR2 (germline): LNHDA, SQIVND (reference sequence). This CDR3 contains 13 residues. CDR3 protein: CASSMTKNTEAFF. In DNA form, the CDR3 reads TGTGCCAGTAGTATGACTAAGAACACTGAAGCTTTCTTT. Variable domain in full (rest from reference TRBV19 and TRBJ1-1): DGGITQSPKYLFRKEGQNVTLSCEQNLNHDAMYWYRQDPGQGLRLIYYSQIVNDFQKGDIAEGYSVSREKKESFPLTVTSAQKNPTAFYLCASSMTKNTEAFFGQGTRLTVV.

The rearrangement uses TRBV25-1 and TRBJ1-3, with D possibly being TRBD1 (5 bases). Trimming took off 6 bases at V and 0 bases at J, with 15 bases between the two ends. The CDR3 spans 16 residues. Per the germline V gene, CDR1 is MGHDK and CDR2 is SYGVNS. CDR3 nucleotides: TGTGCCAGCAGCAAAGAGGGGCGGAGCTCTGGAAACACCATATATTTT. Its translation is CASSKEGRSSGNTIYF.

This clone was recorded once. The gene calls are TRBV5-1 and TRBJ1-1; no reliable D call. CDR1 is SGHRS and CDR2 is YFSETQ in the germline V gene. V was shortened by 4 bases and J by 4 bases, with 11 bases between the two germline ends. This CDR3 region has 13 residues. CDR3 bases: TGCGCCAGCAGCCTGCTCGCGGGCACTGAAGCTTTCTTT. Its protein product is CASSLLAGTEAFF.

The chain couples TRBV10-1 to TRBJ2-3; possible D gene TRBD1, 5 bases. The V gene's germline CDR1 is WNHNN and CDR2 SYGVQD (reference sequence). Trimming removed 3 bases from V and 2 bases from J, with 9 bases in between. There are 14 residues in the CDR3. In DNA form, the CDR3 reads TGCGCCAGCAGTGACCAGGGCAACACAGATACGCAGTATTTT. It encodes CASSDQGNTDTQYF.